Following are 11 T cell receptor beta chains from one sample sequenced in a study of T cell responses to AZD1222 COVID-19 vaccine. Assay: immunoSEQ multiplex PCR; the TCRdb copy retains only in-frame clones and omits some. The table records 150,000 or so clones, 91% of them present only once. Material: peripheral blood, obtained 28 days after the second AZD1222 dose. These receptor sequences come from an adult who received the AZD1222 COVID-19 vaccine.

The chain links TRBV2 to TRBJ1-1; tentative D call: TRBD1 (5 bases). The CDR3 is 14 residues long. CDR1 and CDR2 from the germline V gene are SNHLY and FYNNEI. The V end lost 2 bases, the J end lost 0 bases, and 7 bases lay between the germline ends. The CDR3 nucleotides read TGTGCCAGCAGTGAACAGGGAATGAACACTGAAGCTTTCTTT. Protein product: CASSEQGMNTEAFF.

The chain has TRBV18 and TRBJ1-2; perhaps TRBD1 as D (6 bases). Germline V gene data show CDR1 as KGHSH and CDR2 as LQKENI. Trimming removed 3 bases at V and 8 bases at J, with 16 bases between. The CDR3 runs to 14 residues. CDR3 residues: CASSPSGGAEGYTF. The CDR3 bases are TGTGCCAGCTCACCCAGCGGGGGGGCTGAGGGCTACACCTTC.

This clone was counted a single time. The chain's CDR3 is CATSDSWGYAQPQHF. The CDR3 nucleotides read TGTGCCACCAGTGACAGCTGGGGGTACGCACAGCCCCAGCATTTT. V gene TRBV24-1 combines with J gene TRBJ1-5, with D possibly being TRBD1 (5 bases). V was shortened by 4 bases and J by 7 bases, with 16 bases between the two germline ends. This CDR3 comprises 15 residues. CDR1 and CDR2 from the germline V gene are KGHDR and SFDVKD.

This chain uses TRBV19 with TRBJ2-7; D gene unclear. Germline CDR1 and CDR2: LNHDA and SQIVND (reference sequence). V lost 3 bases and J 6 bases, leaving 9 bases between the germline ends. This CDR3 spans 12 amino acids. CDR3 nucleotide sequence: TGTGCCAGTAGTATTAGTGGACGCGAGCAGTACTTC. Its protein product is CASSISGREQYF. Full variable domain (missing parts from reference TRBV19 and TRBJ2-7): DGGITQSPKYLFRKEGQNVTLSCEQNLNHDAMYWYRQDPGQGLRLIYYSQIVNDFQKGDIAEGYSVSREKKESFPLTVTSAQKNPTAFYLCASSISGREQYFGPGTRLTVT.

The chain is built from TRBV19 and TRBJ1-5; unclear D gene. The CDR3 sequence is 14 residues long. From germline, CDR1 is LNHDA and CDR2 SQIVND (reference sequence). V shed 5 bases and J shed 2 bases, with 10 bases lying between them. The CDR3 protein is CASSLGGRNQPQHF. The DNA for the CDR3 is TGTGCCAGTAGTCTGGGCGGCCGCAATCAGCCCCAGCATTTT.

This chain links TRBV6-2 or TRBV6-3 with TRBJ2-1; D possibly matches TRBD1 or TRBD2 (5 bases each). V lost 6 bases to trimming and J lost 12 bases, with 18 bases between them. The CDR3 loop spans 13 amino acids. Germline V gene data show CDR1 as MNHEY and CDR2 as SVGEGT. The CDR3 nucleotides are TGTGCCAGCAGCCCCTTTGGGGGAATGGGGCAGTTCTTC. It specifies CASSPFGGMGQFF.

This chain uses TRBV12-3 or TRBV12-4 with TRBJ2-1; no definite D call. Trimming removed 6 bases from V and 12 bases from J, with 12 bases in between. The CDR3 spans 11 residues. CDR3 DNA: TGTGCCAGCAGCTCCTACCCCCGGCAGTTCTTC. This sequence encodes CASSSYPRQFF.

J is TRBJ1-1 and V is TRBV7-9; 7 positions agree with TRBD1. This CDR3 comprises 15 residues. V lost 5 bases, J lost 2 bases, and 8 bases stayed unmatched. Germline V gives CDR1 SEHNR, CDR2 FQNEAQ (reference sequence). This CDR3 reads CASSPSGTANTEAFF. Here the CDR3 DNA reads TGTGCCAGCAGCCCATCCGGGACAGCCAACACTGAAGCTTTCTTT.

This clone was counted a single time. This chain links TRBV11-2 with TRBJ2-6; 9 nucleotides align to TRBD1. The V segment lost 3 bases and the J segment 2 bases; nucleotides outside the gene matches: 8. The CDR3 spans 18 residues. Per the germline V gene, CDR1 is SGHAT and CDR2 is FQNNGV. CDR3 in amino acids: CASSFGTGLITGANVLTF. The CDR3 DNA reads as TGTGCCAGCAGCTTTGGGACAGGGTTAATTACTGGGGCCAACGTCCTGACTTTC.

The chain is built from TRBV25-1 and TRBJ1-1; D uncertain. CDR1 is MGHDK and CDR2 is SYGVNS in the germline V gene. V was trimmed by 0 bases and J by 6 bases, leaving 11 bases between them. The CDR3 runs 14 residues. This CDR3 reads CASSEYSGLAEAFF. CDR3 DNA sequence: TGTGCCAGCAGTGAATATTCAGGACTAGCTGAAGCTTTCTTT.

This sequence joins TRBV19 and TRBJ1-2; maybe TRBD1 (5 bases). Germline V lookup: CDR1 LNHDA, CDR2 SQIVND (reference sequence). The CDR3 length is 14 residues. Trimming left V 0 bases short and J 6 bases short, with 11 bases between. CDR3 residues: CASSIEWGEDGYTF. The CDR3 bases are TGTGCCAGTAGTATAGAATGGGGGGAAGATGGCTACACCTTC.